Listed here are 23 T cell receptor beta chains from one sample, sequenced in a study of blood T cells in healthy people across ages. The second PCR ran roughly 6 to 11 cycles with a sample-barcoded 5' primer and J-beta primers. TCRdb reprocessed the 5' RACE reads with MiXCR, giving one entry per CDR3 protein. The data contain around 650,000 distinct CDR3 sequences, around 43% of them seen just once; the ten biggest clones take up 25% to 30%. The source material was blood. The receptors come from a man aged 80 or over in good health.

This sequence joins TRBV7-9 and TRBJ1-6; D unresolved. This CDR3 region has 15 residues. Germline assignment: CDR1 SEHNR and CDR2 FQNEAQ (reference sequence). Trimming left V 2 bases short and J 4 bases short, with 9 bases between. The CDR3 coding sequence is TGTGCCAGCAGCTTACTGCCAGAATATAATTCACCCCTCCACTTT. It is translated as CASSLLPEYNSPLHF.

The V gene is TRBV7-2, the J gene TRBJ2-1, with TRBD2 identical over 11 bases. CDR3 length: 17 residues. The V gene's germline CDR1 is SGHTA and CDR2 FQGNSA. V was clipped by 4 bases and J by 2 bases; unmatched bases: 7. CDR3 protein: CASSSGLAGSTYNEQFF. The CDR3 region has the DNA TGTGCCAGCAGCTCAGGACTAGCGGGCTCCACCTACAATGAGCAGTTCTTC.

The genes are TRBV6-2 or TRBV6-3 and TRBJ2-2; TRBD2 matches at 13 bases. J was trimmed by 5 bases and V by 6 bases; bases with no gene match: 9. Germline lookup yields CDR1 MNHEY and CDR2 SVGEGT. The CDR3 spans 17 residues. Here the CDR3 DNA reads TGTGCCAGCAGCCAACCCCGGGGACTAGCGGGGACCGGGGAGCTGTTTTTT. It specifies CASSQPRGLAGTGELFF.

CDR3 sequence: CASSQLTGVGKLFF. The CDR3 nucleotides are TGTGCCAGCAGCCAACTTACAGGGGTCGGAAAACTGTTTTTT. The V call is TRBV14, the J call TRBJ1-4, with TRBD1 matching over 7 bases. Trimming took 2 bases from V and 10 from J; bases not matched to a gene: 7. This CDR3 is 14 amino acids long. From germline, CDR1 is SGHDN and CDR2 FVKESK.

The DNA of the CDR3 is TGTGCCAGCAGAGAAGCGGGAGGTGGGACAGAGACCCAGTACTTC. Its translation is CASREAGGGTETQYF. The chain joins TRBV7-9 to TRBJ2-5, with 9 bases lining up with TRBD2. The CDR3 totals 15 residues. The V segment lost 6 bases and the J segment 4 bases; nucleotides outside the gene matches: 9. Per germline, CDR1 SEHNR and CDR2 FQNEAQ (reference sequence).

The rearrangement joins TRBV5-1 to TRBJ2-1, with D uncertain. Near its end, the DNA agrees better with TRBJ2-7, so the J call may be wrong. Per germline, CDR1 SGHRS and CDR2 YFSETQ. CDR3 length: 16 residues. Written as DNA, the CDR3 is TGCGCCAGCAGCTTGGCTTCAGCAACCTCCTACAATGAGCAGTACTTC. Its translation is CASSLASATSYNEQYF.

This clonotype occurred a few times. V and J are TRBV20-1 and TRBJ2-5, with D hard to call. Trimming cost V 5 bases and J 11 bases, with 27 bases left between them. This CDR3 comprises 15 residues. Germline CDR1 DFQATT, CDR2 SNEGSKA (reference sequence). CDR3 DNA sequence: TGCAGTGCTGTCAGACCAGACCGGATTGTCGGTGAGCAGTACTTC. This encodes CSAVRPDRIVGEQYF.

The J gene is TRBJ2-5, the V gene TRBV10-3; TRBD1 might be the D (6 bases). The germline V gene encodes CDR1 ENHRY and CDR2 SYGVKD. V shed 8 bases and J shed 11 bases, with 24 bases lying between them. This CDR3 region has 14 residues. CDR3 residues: CAIANRDGTYGQYF. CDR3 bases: TGTGCCATCGCGAACCGGGACGGGACATACGGGCAGTACTTC.

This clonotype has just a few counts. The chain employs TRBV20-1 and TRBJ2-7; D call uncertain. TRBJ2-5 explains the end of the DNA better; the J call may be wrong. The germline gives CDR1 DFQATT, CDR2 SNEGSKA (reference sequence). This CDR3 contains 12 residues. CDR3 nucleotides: TGCAGTGCTAGGCCCCAAACGGAGACCCAGTACTTC. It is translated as CSARPQTETQYF.

This chain's CDR3 is CSALSGGQIKNIQYF. The DNA of the CDR3 is TGCAGTGCCCTATCCGGGGGGCAGATCAAAAACATTCAGTACTTC. V usage is TRBV20-1 and J usage is TRBJ2-4, with a possible D match to TRBD2 (7 bases). Looked up from germline, CDR1 is DFQATT and CDR2 is SNEGSKA (reference sequence). Trimming shortened V by 6 bases and J by 3 bases, and 18 bases separated the two germline ends. The CDR3 runs 15 residues.

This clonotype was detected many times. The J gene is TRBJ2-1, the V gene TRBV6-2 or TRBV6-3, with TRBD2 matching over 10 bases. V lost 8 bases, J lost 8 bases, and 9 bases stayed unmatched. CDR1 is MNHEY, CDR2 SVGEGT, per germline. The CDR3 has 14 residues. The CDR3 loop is CASQLAGIGDEQFF. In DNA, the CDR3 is TGTGCCAGCCAACTAGCGGGAATTGGGGATGAGCAGTTCTTC.

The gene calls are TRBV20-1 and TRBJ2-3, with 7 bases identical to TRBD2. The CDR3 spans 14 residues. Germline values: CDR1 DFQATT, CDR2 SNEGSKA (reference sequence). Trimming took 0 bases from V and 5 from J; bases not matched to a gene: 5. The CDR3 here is CSARESGAGDTQYF. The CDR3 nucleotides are TGCAGTGCTAGAGAAAGCGGGGCGGGAGATACGCAGTATTTT.

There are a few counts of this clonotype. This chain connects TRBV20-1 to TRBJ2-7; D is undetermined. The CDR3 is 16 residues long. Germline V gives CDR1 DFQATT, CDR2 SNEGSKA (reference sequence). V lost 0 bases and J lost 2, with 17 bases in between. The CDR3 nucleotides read TGCAGTGCTAGAGACCCCTCAGGACGGATGACCTACGAGCAGTACTTC. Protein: CSARDPSGRMTYEQYF.

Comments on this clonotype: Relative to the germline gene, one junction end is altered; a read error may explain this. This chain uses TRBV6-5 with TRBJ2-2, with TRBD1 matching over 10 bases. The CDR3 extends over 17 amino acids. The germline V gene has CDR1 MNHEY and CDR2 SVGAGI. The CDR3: CASSYARDRGNIGELFF. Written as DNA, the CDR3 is TGTGCCAGCAGTTACGCCCGGGACAGGGGTAACATCGGGGAGCTGTTTTTT.

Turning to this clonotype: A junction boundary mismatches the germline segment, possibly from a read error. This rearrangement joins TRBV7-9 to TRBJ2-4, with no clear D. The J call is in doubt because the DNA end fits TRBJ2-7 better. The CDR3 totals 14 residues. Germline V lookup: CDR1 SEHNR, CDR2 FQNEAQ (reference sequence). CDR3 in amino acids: CAGSLALGSYEQYF. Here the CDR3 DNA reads TGTGCCGGCAGCTTAGCTCTAGGATCCTACGAGCAGTACTTC.

The CDR3 protein is CASSLAGGAKQGGPQFF. CDR3 DNA: TGTGCCAGCAGCTTAGCTGGGGGGGCCAAACAAGGAGGTCCGCAGTTCTTC. This chain uses TRBV11-2 with TRBJ2-1, with D tentatively TRBD2 (7 bases). Germline V gene data show CDR1 as SGHAT and CDR2 as FQNNGV. The CDR3 consists of 17 residues. Trimming pared 1 base from V and 12 bases from J, leaving 25 bases between.

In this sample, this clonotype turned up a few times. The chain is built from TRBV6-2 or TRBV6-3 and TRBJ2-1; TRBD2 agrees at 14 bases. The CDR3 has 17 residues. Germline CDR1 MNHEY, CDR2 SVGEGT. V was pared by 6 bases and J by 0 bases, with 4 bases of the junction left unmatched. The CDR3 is CASRTGTSGSSYNEQFF. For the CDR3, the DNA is TGTGCCAGCAGGACCGGGACTAGCGGGAGCTCCTACAATGAGCAGTTCTTC.

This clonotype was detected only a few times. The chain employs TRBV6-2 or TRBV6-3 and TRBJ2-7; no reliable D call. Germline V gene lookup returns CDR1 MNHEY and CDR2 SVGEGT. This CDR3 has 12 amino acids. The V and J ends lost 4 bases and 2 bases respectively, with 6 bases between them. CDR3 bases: TGTGCCAGCAGTTCGACCCCCTACGAGCAGTACTTC. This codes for CASSSTPYEQYF.

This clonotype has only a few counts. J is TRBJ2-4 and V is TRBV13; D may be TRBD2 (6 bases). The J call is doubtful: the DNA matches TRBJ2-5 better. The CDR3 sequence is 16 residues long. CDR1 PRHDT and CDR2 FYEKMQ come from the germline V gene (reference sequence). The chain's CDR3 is CASSSPGGNGAETQYF. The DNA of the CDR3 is TGTGCCAGCAGCTCCCCAGGAGGGAACGGGGCAGAGACCCAGTACTTC.

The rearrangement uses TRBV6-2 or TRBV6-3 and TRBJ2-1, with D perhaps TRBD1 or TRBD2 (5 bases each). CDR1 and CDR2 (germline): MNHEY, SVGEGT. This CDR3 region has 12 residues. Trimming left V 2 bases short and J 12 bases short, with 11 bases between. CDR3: CASSYAGTRQFF. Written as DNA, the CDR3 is TGTGCCAGCAGTTACGCCGGGACGCGGCAGTTCTTC.

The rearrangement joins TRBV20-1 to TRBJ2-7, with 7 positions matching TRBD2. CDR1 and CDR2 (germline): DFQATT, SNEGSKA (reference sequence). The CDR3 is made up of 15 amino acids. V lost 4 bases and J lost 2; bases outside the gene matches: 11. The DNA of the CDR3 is TGCAGTGCTAAGGTTTTAGCGGGTGTGCCCTACGAGCAGTACTTC. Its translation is CSAKVLAGVPYEQYF.

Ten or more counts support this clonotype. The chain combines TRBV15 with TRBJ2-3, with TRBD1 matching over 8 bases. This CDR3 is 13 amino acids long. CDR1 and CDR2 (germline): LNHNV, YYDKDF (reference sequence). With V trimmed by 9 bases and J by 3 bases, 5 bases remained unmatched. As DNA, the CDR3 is TGTGCCACTTTGGACAGGGCAACAGATACGCAGTATTTT. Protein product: CATLDRATDTQYF.

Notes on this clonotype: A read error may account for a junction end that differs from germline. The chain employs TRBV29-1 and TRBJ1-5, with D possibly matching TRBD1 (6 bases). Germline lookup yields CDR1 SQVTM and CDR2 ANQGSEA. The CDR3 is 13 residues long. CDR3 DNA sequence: TGTAGCGCCATGTGGGGGCCCAATCAGCCCCAGCATTTT. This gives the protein CSAMWGPNQPQHF.